This T cell receptor beta chain originates from a study of T cells in narcolepsy. Study results and limitations: Autoreactive HCRT-specific and TRIB2-specific clonotypes were marked in same-patient CSF-versus-blood CD4+ comparisons. Autoreactive clonotypes reportedly recurred in blood of same and different patients, not controls. No autoreactive T cell clone sequences appeared in some memory CD4+ repertoires.

V dropped 0 bases and J dropped 3 bases, with 20 bases sitting between them. The CDR3 consists of 18 residues. CDR1 is LGHNA and CDR2 is YNFKEQ in the germline V gene. Here immunoSEQ multiplex PCR was the method, and the copy in TCRdb shows in-frame clones only, minus some. The sample has some 29,000 clones; roughly 86% are singletons. This clone was observed a single time. As yet, its antigen is unknown. The chain uses TRBV4-2 and TRBJ1-2; perhaps TRBD1 as D (6 bases). This TCR came from a human donor in good health. Sequencing used memory (CD45RA-) CD4+ T cells from blood. CDR3 DNA sequence: TGTGCCAGCAGCCAAGAGAGGGGGGGCGCGGGCCGGGACTATGGCTACACCTTC. Encoded protein: CASSQERGGAGRDYGYTF.